This is a list of T cell receptor beta chains from one sample in a study of shared T cell receptors in the human thymus. TCRdb's copy holds only in-frame clones and misses some; the assay was immunoSEQ multiplex PCR. The data hold about 380,000 clones, with 95% observed a single time. The sample comprised thymocytes. These receptors all stem from a human donor. CDR3s include the opening cysteine and the closing phenylalanine or tryptophan. D genes are given only for firm matches. The size entry is marked missing in some rows and otherwise reads once, few, many or a size class.

>TRBV28|TRBJ2-1|TRBD2|NA
CASSFLVLAGGQFF
TGTGCCAGCAGTTTTTTGGTACTAGCGGGTGGGCAGTTCTTC
>TRBV19|TRBJ1-4|NA|NA
CASSIGRSVRIINEKLFF
TGTGCCAGTAGTATAGGAAGGAGTGTCCGCATAATTAATGAAAAACTGTTTTTT
>TRBV27|TRBJ2-4|NA|NA
CASSFFGLAKNIQYF
TGTGCCAGCAGTTTTTTCGGACTAGCCAAAAACATTCAGTACTTC
>TRBV6-6|TRBJ2-1|NA|NA
CASSYGTPYNEQFF
TGTGCCAGCAGTTACGGCACTCCGTACAATGAGCAGTTCTTC
>TRBV28|TRBJ2-3|TRBD1|NA
CARGRDREKVVFSDTQYF
TGTGCCAGGGGGAGGGACAGGGAGAAGGTGGTATTTTCAGATACGCAGTATTTT
>TRBV10-2|TRBJ2-1|NA|NA
CASSGGGTTTFNEQFF
TGCGCCAGCAGTGGAGGCGGGACAACTACCTTCAATGAGCAGTTCTTC
>TRBV11-2|TRBJ2-4|NA|NA
CASSFVITGNIQYF
TGTGCCAGCAGCTTTGTGATCACGGGGAACATTCAGTACTTC
>TRBV10-2|TRBJ1-5|NA|NA
CASPGGLSNQPQHF
TGCGCCAGCCCGGGGGGGCTGAGCAATCAGCCCCAGCATTTT
>TRBV28|TRBJ2-2|NA|NA
CASSLWPPQGTGELFF
TGTGCCAGCAGTTTATGGCCCCCCCAGGGAACCGGGGAGCTGTTTTTT
>TRBV19|TRBJ2-3|NA|NA
CASSMNFTDTQYF
TGTGCCAGTAGTATGAACTTCACAGATACGCAGTATTTT
>TRBV6-1|TRBJ1-2|TRBD1|NA
CASRRQGALGYGYTF
TGTGCCAGCAGGAGACAGGGGGCATTGGGCTATGGCTACACCTTC
>TRBV9|TRBJ2-7|TRBD2|NA
CASSVGPSGSAATYEQYF
TGTGCCAGCAGCGTAGGTCCTAGCGGGAGCGCTGCAACCTACGAGCAGTACTTC
>TRBV27|TRBJ1-1|NA|few
CASIGGTEAFF
TGTGCCAGCATCGGTGGAACTGAAGCTTTCTTT
>TRBV27|TRBJ2-7|NA|once
CASSFYGDSYEQYF
TGTGCCAGCAGTTTCTACGGGGACTCCTACGAGCAGTACTTC
>TRBV11-2|TRBJ2-3|NA|NA
CASSLPPGAFSTDTQYF
TGTGCCAGCAGCTTACCCCCGGGAGCCTTTAGCACAGATACGCAGTATTTT
>TRBV5-4|TRBJ1-2|TRBD1|NA
CASLSPGGYGYTF
TGTGCCAGCCTTTCCCCAGGGGGTTATGGCTACACCTTC
>TRBV14|TRBJ2-3|NA|NA
CASSPRGLDTQYF
TGTGCCAGCAGCCCACGGGGACTCGATACGCAGTATTTT
>TRBV4-1|TRBJ1-1|NA|NA
CASSQQFLNTEAFF
TGCGCCAGCAGCCAACAGTTTTTGAACACTGAAGCTTTCTTT
>TRBV5-5|TRBJ1-2|NA|NA
CASSPGLLQRGYTF
TGTGCCAGCAGCCCCGGGCTCCTGCAGAGGGGCTACACCTTC
>TRBV11-2|TRBJ1-1|NA|NA
CASSLGPLFGDTEAFF
TGTGCCAGCAGCTTAGGCCCCCTATTCGGGGACACTGAAGCTTTCTTT
>TRBV6-4|TRBJ2-2|TRBD1|NA
CASSDGPGQGVIGELFF
TGTGCCAGCAGTGACGGTCCGGGACAGGGGGTGATCGGGGAGCTGTTTTTT
>TRBV19|TRBJ1-1|NA|NA
CASSTAREVVNTEAFF
TGTGCCAGTAGTACCGCTAGGGAGGTGGTGAACACTGAAGCTTTCTTT
>TRBV27|TRBJ2-3|TRBD2|NA
CASSLNSGSPDTQYF
TGTGCCAGCAGTTTAAATAGCGGGAGCCCAGATACGCAGTATTTT
>TRBV11-2|TRBJ2-7|TRBD1|NA
CASSRTGDHEQYF
TGTGCCAGCAGTAGGACAGGGGACCACGAGCAGTACTTC
>TRBV4-2|TRBJ1-5|NA|NA
CASSQDYIDSSNQPQHF
TGTGCCAGCAGCCAAGATTACATTGACAGTAGCAATCAGCCCCAGCATTTT
>TRBV19|TRBJ2-7|TRBD2|NA
CASSIGAGGFSYEQYF
TGTGCCAGTAGTATCGGAGCGGGAGGGTTTTCCTACGAGCAGTACTTC
>TRBV4-1|TRBJ2-7|TRBD2|NA
CASSPTRRGKPYEQYF
TGCGCCAGCAGCCCAACCCGGCGGGGGAAACCCTACGAGCAGTACTTC
>TRBV19|TRBJ2-7|NA|NA
CASSIVPGRLSYEQYF
TGTGCCAGTAGTATAGTCCCCGGTCGGCTCTCCTACGAGCAGTACTTC
>TRBV15|TRBJ2-2|NA|NA
CATSRGEGPGELFF
TGTGCCACCAGCAGGGGAGAGGGTCCCGGGGAGCTGTTTTTT
>TRBV6-5|TRBJ2-7|NA|few
CASSYSEGAGAYEQYF
TGTGCCAGCAGTTACTCTGAGGGGGCGGGAGCCTACGAGCAGTACTTC
>TRBV4-3|TRBJ2-1|NA|NA
CASSQAGSGRPYNEQFF
TGCGCCAGCAGCCAAGCCGGTTCGGGGCGCCCGTACAATGAGCAGTTCTTC
>TRBV10-3|TRBJ2-1|NA|NA
CAISEGLISYNEQFF
TGTGCCATCAGTGAGGGACTTATCTCCTACAATGAGCAGTTCTTC
>TRBV27|TRBJ2-5|NA|NA
CASSLYTGATEETQYF
TGTGCCAGCAGTTTATATACAGGAGCGACCGAAGAGACCCAGTACTTC
>TRBV18|TRBJ2-5|NA|few
CASSGQETQYF
TGTGCCAGCTCAGGACAAGAGACCCAGTACTTC
>TRBV7-9|TRBJ2-2|TRBD2|NA
CASSFRLAGVSGGELFF
TGTGCCAGCAGCTTCAGACTAGCGGGAGTTTCAGGCGGGGAGCTGTTTTTT
>TRBV13|TRBJ2-6|NA|once
CASSFRVLANVLTF
TGTGCCAGCAGCTTTAGGGTTTTAGCCAACGTCCTGACTTTC
>TRBV5-6|TRBJ2-7|TRBD1|NA
CASSSNSRDRELEQYF
TGTGCCAGCAGCTCTAACTCAAGGGACAGGGAGCTCGAGCAGTACTTC
>TRBV5-1|TRBJ2-7|NA|NA
CASSLVDLSYEQYF
TGCGCCAGCAGCTTGGTAGACCTAAGCTACGAGCAGTACTTC
>TRBV7-3|TRBJ2-2|TRBD2|NA
CASSSQASSPGLNTGELFF
TGTGCCAGCAGCTCTCAAGCCTCTTCACCGGGACTAAACACCGGGGAGCTGTTTTTT
>TRBV20-1|TRBJ2-3|NA|once
CSAARTDTQYF
TGCAGTGCTGCACGGACAGATACGCAGTATTTT
>TRBV9|TRBJ1-3|NA|once
CASSEETGTSGNTIYF
TGTGCCAGCAGCGAAGAGACAGGAACCTCTGGAAACACCATATATTTT
>TRBV28|TRBJ2-3|TRBD2|NA
CASSFWRGGTDTQYF
TGTGCCAGCAGTTTCTGGCGGGGAGGGACAGATACGCAGTATTTT
>TRBV11-2|TRBJ2-1|NA|NA
CASSLPMERRFSYNEQFF
TGTGCCAGCAGCTTACCTATGGAGCGAAGATTCTCCTACAATGAGCAGTTCTTC
>TRBV28|TRBJ2-2|NA|once
CAITIKVTGELFF
TGTGCCATCACCATCAAGGTGACCGGGGAGCTGTTTTTT
>TRBV18|TRBJ1-5|NA|NA
CASSPTPSRSTSNQPQHF
TGTGCCAGCTCTCCTACCCCCAGCCGCTCCACTAGCAATCAGCCCCAGCATTTT
>TRBV6-5|TRBJ1-3|NA|NA
CASSPRHVSGNTIYF
TGTGCCAGCAGTCCTCGACACGTCTCTGGAAACACCATATATTTT
>TRBV5-1|TRBJ2-5|NA|once
CASSLMGTPATETQYF
TGCGCCAGCAGCCTGATGGGGACTCCGGCGACGGAGACCCAGTACTTC
>TRBV28|TRBJ1-5|NA|NA
CAVEEGPNQPQHF
TGTGCCGTAGAGGAGGGACCCAATCAGCCCCAGCATTTT
>TRBV4-3|TRBJ2-1|TRBD2|NA
CASSLATSIFHNEQFF
TGCGCCAGCAGCCTCGCGACTAGCATATTCCACAATGAGCAGTTCTTC
>TRBV28|TRBJ2-7|TRBD1|NA
CASSYPGTGNYEQYF
TGTGCCAGCAGTTACCCCGGGACAGGGAACTACGAGCAGTACTTC
>TRBV6-1|TRBJ2-1|NA|NA
CASSRGTRPGEQFF
TGTGCCAGCAGTCGCGGGACTCGTCCGGGGGAGCAGTTCTTC
>TRBV27|TRBJ2-7|NA|NA
CASSFGSRGEQYF
TGTGCCAGCAGTTTCGGATCGCGTGGCGAGCAGTACTTC
>TRBV28|TRBJ1-1|NA|NA
CASSLFDRGYAFF
TGTGCCAGCAGTTTATTTGACCGGGGATACGCTTTCTTT